This entry describes one T cell receptor beta chain. Controls matched for age and sex were healthy donors. This record belongs to a study of CD8 T cells in Susac syndrome. Random hexamers were used to reverse transcribe roughly 0.45 to 1 ug of RNA. An immunoSEQ multiplex PCR amplified TCR beta CDR3 over 54 Vbeta and 13 Jbeta. Each CDR3 protein gets one entry after TCRdb re-called the immunoSEQ multiplex PCR reads with MiXCR. Counted here are about 89,000 distinct CDR3 sequences, about 93% occurring once; the ten biggest clones make up roughly 0.3%. Specimen: CD8+ T cells from PBMCs. This clonotype was sampled from a human donor in good health.

The CDR3 DNA is TGTGCCAGCAGTCCTCATCCCTCCTACAATGAGCAGTTCTTC. Translation gives CASSPHPSYNEQFF. The chain carries TRBV6-2 or TRBV6-3 and TRBJ2-1; D ambiguous. Looked up from germline, CDR1 is MNHEY and CDR2 is SVGEGT. The CDR3 covers 14 residues. V was shortened by 5 bases and J by 0 bases, with 8 bases between the two germline ends.